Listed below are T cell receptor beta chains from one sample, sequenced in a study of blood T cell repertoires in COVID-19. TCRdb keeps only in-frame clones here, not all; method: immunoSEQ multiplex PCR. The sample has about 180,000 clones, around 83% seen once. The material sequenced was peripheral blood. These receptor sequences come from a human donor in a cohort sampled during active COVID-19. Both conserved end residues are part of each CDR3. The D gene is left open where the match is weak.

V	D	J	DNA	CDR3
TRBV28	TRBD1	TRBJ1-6	TGTGCCAGCAGTCTCCGACAGGGAGGTAATTCACCCCTCCACTTT	CASSLRQGGNSPLHF
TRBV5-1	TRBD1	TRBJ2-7	TGCGCCAGCAGCTTGCAGACAGGGCGTGGGGCCGAGCAGTACTTC	CASSLQTGRGAEQYF
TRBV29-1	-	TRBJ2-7	TGCAGCGTTGAAGGGGCGCTCTCCTACGAGCAGTACTTC	CSVEGALSYEQYF
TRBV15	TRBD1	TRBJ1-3	TGTGCCACCAGCAAGAACAGGGGTGGTCTCGGAAACACCATATATTTT	CATSKNRGGLGNTIYF
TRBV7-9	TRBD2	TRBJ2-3	TGTGCCAGCAGCCCGTGGGGGGGTAGCACAGATACGCAGTATTTT	CASSPWGGSTDTQYF
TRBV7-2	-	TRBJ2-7	TGTGCCAGCAGCTTACACCAGGCCTACGAGCAGTACTTC	CASSLHQAYEQYF
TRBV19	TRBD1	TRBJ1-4	TGTGCCAGCCTCAAACAGGGGAATGAAAAACTGTTTTTT	CASLKQGNEKLFF
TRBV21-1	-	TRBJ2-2	TGTGCCAGCAGCAAGCCAGGTGGTACCGGGGAGCTGTTTTTT	CASSKPGGTGELFF
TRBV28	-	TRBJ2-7	TGTGCCAGCAGTCCATCTCGGACACGAACCTACGAGCAGTACTTC	CASSPSRTRTYEQYF
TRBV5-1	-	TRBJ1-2	TGCGCCAGCAGGAACAGGGTGGAGGTGTTAGGCTACACCTTC	CASRNRVEVLGYTF
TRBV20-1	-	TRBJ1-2	TGCAGTGCGAGTCCCAGGGACTATGGCTACACCTTC	CSASPRDYGYTF